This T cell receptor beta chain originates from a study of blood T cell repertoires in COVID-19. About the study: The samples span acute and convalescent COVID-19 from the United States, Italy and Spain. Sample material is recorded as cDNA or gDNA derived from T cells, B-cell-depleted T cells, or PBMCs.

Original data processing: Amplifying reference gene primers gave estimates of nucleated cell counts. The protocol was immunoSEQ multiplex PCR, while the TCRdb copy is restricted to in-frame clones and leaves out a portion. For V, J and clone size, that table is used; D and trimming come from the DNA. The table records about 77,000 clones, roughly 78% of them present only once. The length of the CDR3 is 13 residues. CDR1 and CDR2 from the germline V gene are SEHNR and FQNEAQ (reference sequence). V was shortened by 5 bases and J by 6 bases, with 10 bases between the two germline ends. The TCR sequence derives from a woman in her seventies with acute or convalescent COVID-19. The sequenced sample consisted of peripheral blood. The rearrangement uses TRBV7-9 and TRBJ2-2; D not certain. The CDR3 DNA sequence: TGTGCCAGCAGCGCTACCACCCCCGGGGAGCTGTTTTTT. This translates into CASSATTPGELFF.